Sequencing of this T cell receptor (beta chain) was carried out in a study of T-cell reconstitution after alpha-beta-depleted transplantation in children. Findings and limits, study-wide: After one year, T-cell counts and TCRbeta diversity mostly came from new T cells.

This clonotype has a single count. Its antigen is still unknown. Preparation of the TCRbeta library was carried out with unique molecular identifiers. In TCRdb, the PCR reads were re-called with MiXCR into one record per CDR3 protein. The sample holds about 610,000 distinct CDR3 sequences; about a quarter are singletons and the top ten take approximately 33%. Germline V gene data show CDR1 as MDHEN and CDR2 as SYDVKM. The CDR3 extends over 16 amino acids. Losses at the gene ends were 4 bases for V and 3 bases for J; bases not matched to a gene: 10. The clonotype was recovered from a boy under three years old with Wiskott-Aldrich syndrome, due to receive a stem cell transplant. This rearrangement joins TRBV28 to TRBJ2-7, with TRBD1 matching over 9 bases. Sequences were derived from PBMCs, sampled before TCRalphabeta/CD19-depleted stem cell transplant. Here the CDR3 reads CASSSLPGQGLYEQYF. Written as DNA, the CDR3 is TGTGCCAGCAGTTCCCTCCCCGGACAGGGGCTCTACGAGCAGTACTTC. The entire variable domain, with the rest obtained from reference TRBV28 and TRBJ2-7, is as follows: DVKVTQSSRYLVKRTGEKVFLECVQDMDHENMFWYRQDPGLGLRLIYFSYDVKMKEKGDIPEGYSVSREKKERFSLILESASTNQTSMYLCASSSLPGQGLYEQYFGPGTRLTVT.